The rows below give T cell receptor beta chains drawn from one sample of a study of T cells after yellow fever vaccination. Each CDR3 protein gets one entry after TCRdb re-called the 5' RACE reads with MiXCR. The sample carries 500,000 to 650,000 distinct CDR3 sequences, approximately 13% recorded once. The sample was PBMCs, taken on the day of the yellow fever booster vaccination. Receptors originate from a man aged 25 to 40 who received the YFV17D yellow fever vaccine. Both conserved end residues are trimmed from each CDR3. The order of the fields is V gene, J gene, clone size, CDR3 protein. A clone size is listed for some rows: how often the clone was seen (once, few, many), or a class if it is expanded.

>TRBV7-9|TRBJ1-2|-
ASSLVGGQGPFGYT
>TRBV9|TRBJ2-3|-
ASSGTTGGDTQY
>TRBV25-1|TRBJ2-1|-
ASSPVSGTLGEQF
>TRBV5-5|TRBJ2-1|-
ASSLVRLLFYNEQF
>TRBV11-2|TRBJ1-1|few
ASSLDLLRGNTEAF
>TRBV20-1|TRBJ1-6|many
SARAGNSPLH
>TRBV5-1|TRBJ2-5|few
ASSLPSGAQETQY
>TRBV6-5|TRBJ2-7|many
ASRDLTYEQY
>TRBV29-1|TRBJ1-1|few
SVSTGTGNTEAF
>TRBV5-1|TRBJ2-7|many
ASSPGQGKQY
>TRBV5-6|TRBJ2-5|few
ASSSPWTGEETQY
>TRBV5-5|TRBJ1-4|few
ASSLKRAGDNEKLF
>TRBV27|TRBJ2-3|many
ASSHRTDTQY
>TRBV6-2/TRBV6-3|TRBJ2-2|-
ASRPSRSGETGELF
>TRBV7-8|TRBJ1-2|many
ASTPQAYGYT
>TRBV18|TRBJ2-5|many
ASSPGEDWTVDQETQY
>TRBV11-2|TRBJ2-7|-
ASSLENLASYEQY
>TRBV4-3|TRBJ1-5|-
ASSQVRGNQPQH
>TRBV7-2|TRBJ2-3|few
ASSLDRGRKDTQY
>TRBV11-2|TRBJ2-2|-
ASSLDLSGELF
>TRBV12-3/TRBV12-4|TRBJ2-1|few
ASSFVAGVYNEQF
>TRBV5-5|TRBJ2-7|few
ASSLGDPRTYEQY
>TRBV25-1|TRBJ1-1|few
ASSEYVGGEAF
>TRBV6-5|TRBJ2-3|few
ASSYSRTSSGDTQY
>TRBV7-2|TRBJ2-5|-
ASSPQGARQETQY
>TRBV24-1|TRBJ2-5|-
ATQQDNQETQY
>TRBV6-1|TRBJ2-7|few
ASGPMSSYEQY
>TRBV5-6|TRBJ2-5|few
ASSSGRTAETQY
>TRBV7-9|TRBJ2-5|-
ASSFQPGQETQY
>TRBV24-1|TRBJ2-6|-
ATSDYRTTSGANVLT
>TRBV7-9|TRBJ2-1|few
ASSFPQVQGSSEQF
>TRBV21-1|TRBJ1-5|few
ASSKVGCSNQPQH
>TRBV7-2|TRBJ1-1|few
ASSFSAPGNTEAF
>TRBV7-9|TRBJ2-4|few
ASSLALPSGDIQY
>TRBV5-1|TRBJ2-7|-
ASRPTSGRVDEQY
>TRBV2|TRBJ2-2|-
ASRGQTGQGPTGELF
>TRBV4-3|TRBJ2-2|few
ASSQDRDYSTGELF
>TRBV28|TRBJ2-1|many
ASRAPGGVNEQF
>TRBV6-2/TRBV6-3|TRBJ2-1|few
ASSSRTSGSQHNEQF
>TRBV5-6|TRBJ2-5|-
ASRPTGTSGRETQY
>TRBV7-3|TRBJ2-3|-
ASSLGPLSGADTQY
>TRBV15|TRBJ1-1|many
ATSRRQGEGTEAF
>TRBV10-1|TRBJ2-1|few
ASSESAGLAGEGEQF
>TRBV2|TRBJ1-5|few
ASSDGQQFNQPQH